A selection of T cell receptor beta chains follows, all from one sample in a study of CD8 T cells in ankylosing spondylitis. TCRdb reprocessed the 5' RACE reads with MiXCR, giving one entry per CDR3 protein. The data show 50,000 to 70,000 distinct CDR3 sequences, around 6.5% seen once. Source material: synovial fluid, either unsorted or a sorted T cell fraction (not recorded which). These receptor sequences come from a male donor with ankylosing spondylitis. CDR3s include the opening cysteine and the closing phenylalanine or tryptophan. A D gene is named only where the DNA matches it firmly. Expanded clones are given a class, and other clones once, few, many or no size at all.

>NA|TRBV24-1|TRBJ2-1|13|many
CATTDSQYNEQFF
TGTGCCACCACGGACAGTCAGTACAATGAGCAGTTCTTC
>NA|TRBV6-1|TRBJ2-3|15|many
CASRRRDASTDTQYF
TGTGCCAGCAGACGCCGGGACGCTTCCACAGATACGCAGTATTTT
>TRBD2|TRBV6-2/TRBV6-3|TRBJ2-7|20|NA
CASSYSPGLAGGLNSYEQYF
TGTGCCAGCAGTTACTCGCCGGGACTAGCGGGAGGGCTGAATTCCTACGAGCAGTACTTC
>NA|TRBV21-1|TRBJ1-2|16|many
CASSKLGDTPTDGYTF
TGTGCCAGCAGCAAACTTGGCGACACGCCAACTGATGGCTACACCTTC
>TRBD1|TRBV7-3|TRBJ2-5|13|few
CASSEDRRETQYF
TGTGCCAGCAGCGAGGACAGGCGGGAGACCCAGTACTTC
>TRBD2|TRBV25-1|TRBJ2-1|15|few
CASSEPGLGTNEQFF
TGTGCCAGCAGTGAACCGGGACTAGGGACCAATGAGCAGTTCTTC
>NA|TRBV7-2|TRBJ2-3|13|many
CASSLASMGTQYF
TGTGCCAGCAGCTTAGCGTCGATGGGTACGCAGTATTTT
>TRBD1|TRBV11-3|TRBJ2-6|16|few
CASSKDRASGANVLTF
TGTGCCAGCAGCAAGGACAGGGCCTCTGGGGCCAACGTCCTGACTTTC
>TRBD1|TRBV10-3|TRBJ2-1|17|many
CAITEDRGRSSYNEQFF
TGTGCCATCACCGAGGACAGGGGGCGCTCGTCCTACAATGAGCAGTTCTTC
>NA|TRBV4-1|TRBJ1-5|16|many
CASSQEGSRGNQPQHF
TGCGCCAGCAGCCAAGAAGGATCCAGGGGCAATCAGCCCCAGCATTTT
>TRBD2|TRBV20-1|TRBJ2-3|18|NA
CSARDRVASGTSTDTQYF
TGCAGTGCTAGAGATCGGGTAGCTAGCGGTACAAGCACAGATACGCAGTATTTT
>TRBD1|TRBV5-1|TRBJ2-5|15|many
CASRPGTVEQETQYF
TGCGCCAGCAGACCTGGGACAGTTGAGCAAGAGACCCAGTACTTC
>NA|TRBV7-2|TRBJ1-5|13|many
CASSTRPNQPQHF
TGTGCCAGCAGCACCCGGCCCAATCAGCCCCAGCATTTT
>NA|TRBV7-9|TRBJ2-6|17|NA
CASSRTSGARAANVLTF
TGTGCCAGCAGCCGAACCTCGGGGGCGAGGGCGGCCAACGTCCTGACTTTC
>NA|TRBV5-8|TRBJ2-2|15|many
CASDQGTLNTGELFF
TGTGCCAGCGACCAGGGGACCTTGAACACCGGGGAGCTGTTTTTT
>NA|TRBV6-5|TRBJ2-2|16|NA
CASSYSPHAGSGELFF
TGTGCCAGCAGTTACTCACCGCATGCTGGGTCCGGGGAGCTGTTTTTT
>NA|TRBV4-2|TRBJ2-7|14|many
CASSRGDTEIHQYF
TGTGCCAGCAGCCGAGGGGACACCGAGATTCATCAGTACTTC
>NA|TRBV3-1|TRBJ2-1|16|NA
CASSQDGGDLGNEQFF
TGTGCCAGCAGCCAAGACGGGGGAGATTTAGGCAATGAGCAGTTCTTC
>NA|TRBV29-1|TRBJ2-3|14|many
CSVAVDMSTDTQYF
TGCAGCGTTGCAGTCGACATGTCCACAGATACGCAGTATTTT
>NA|TRBV29-1|TRBJ2-3|10|many
CSVSVDTQYF
TGCAGCGTTTCGGTAGATACGCAGTATTTT
>TRBD2|TRBV7-3|TRBJ2-3|17|few
CASSLYSSGTRADTQYF
TGTGCCAGCAGCTTATACTCTAGCGGTACTCGGGCAGATACGCAGTATTTT
>NA|TRBV3-1|TRBJ2-3|15|few
CASSPSPSSTDTQYF
TGTGCCAGCAGCCCCTCCCCTTCCAGCACAGATACGCAGTATTTT
>TRBD1|TRBV6-1|TRBJ2-2|16|many
CASSWTYGTGTGELFF
TGTGCCAGCAGCTGGACTTACGGGACAGGGACCGGGGAGCTGTTTTTT
>TRBD1|TRBV20-1|TRBJ1-6|16|few
CSARDAGTGGNSPLHF
TGCAGTGCTAGAGACGCCGGGACAGGGGGAAATTCACCCCTCCACTTT
>NA|TRBV11-2|TRBJ2-7|16|NA
CASSRIVGTDPYEQYF
TGTGCCAGCAGCCGTATCGTCGGGACGGATCCCTACGAGCAGTACTTC
>TRBD2|TRBV5-4|TRBJ2-2|14|NA
CASSPGGYTGELFF
TGTGCCAGCAGCCCGGGAGGGTACACCGGGGAGCTGTTTTTT
>TRBD1|TRBV5-1|TRBJ1-1|14|many
CASSLEGQDYEAFF
TGCGCCAGCAGCTTGGAGGGACAGGATTATGAAGCTTTCTTT
>TRBD1|TRBV5-1|TRBJ2-4|17|many
CASSPEGQLGAKNIQYF
TGCGCCAGCAGCCCAGAGGGACAGTTAGGAGCCAAAAACATTCAGTACTTC
>TRBD2|TRBV29-1|TRBJ2-7|13|many
CSVKSGGDGEQYF
TGCAGCGTTAAATCCGGGGGGGACGGCGAGCAGTACTTC
>TRBD2|TRBV5-1|TRBJ2-2|16|NA
CASSFSGRRMTGELFF
TGCGCCAGCAGCTTTAGCGGGAGAAGAATGACCGGGGAGCTGTTTTTT
>NA|TRBV19|TRBJ2-3|14|many
CASSSLGTADTQYF
TGTGCCAGTTCGTCCCTGGGAACCGCGGATACGCAGTATTTT
>NA|TRBV11-2|TRBJ2-5|14|NA
CASSLDSGFGTQYF
TGTGCCAGCAGCCTAGACTCCGGATTCGGGACCCAGTACTTC
>NA|TRBV6-2/TRBV6-3|TRBJ2-6|15|few
CASSYRDSGANVLTF
TGTGCCAGTAGTTATAGAGACTCTGGGGCCAACGTCCTGACTTTC
>TRBD2|TRBV11-2|TRBJ2-3|20|few
CASSFYPGTSGRAVSDTQYF
TGTGCCAGCAGCTTTTACCCCGGGACTAGCGGGAGGGCTGTCTCAGATACGCAGTATTTT
>NA|TRBV20-1|TRBJ1-2|11|few
CSGGLRDGYTF
TGCAGTGGCGGACTTCGGGATGGCTACACCTTC
>NA|TRBV20-1|TRBJ2-5|14|many
CSARETTYRETQYF
TGCAGTGCTAGAGAGACGACATATCGGGAGACCCAGTACTTC
>TRBD2|TRBV28|TRBJ2-1|13|many
CASSFLTSGEQFF
TGTGCCAGCAGTTTCCTGACTAGCGGAGAGCAGTTCTTC
>TRBD2|TRBV28|TRBJ2-7|14|many
CASRGSTSGRRQYF
TGTGCCAGCAGGGGATCCACTAGCGGGAGACGGCAGTACTTC
>TRBD2|TRBV9|TRBJ2-3|15|many
CASSVREGSTDTQYF
TGTGCCAGCAGCGTACGGGAGGGGAGCACAGATACGCAGTATTTT
>NA|TRBV7-6|TRBJ2-2|15|NA
CASSLVSLNTGELFF
TGTGCCAGCAGCTTAGTGTCCCTGAACACCGGGGAGCTGTTTTTT
>TRBD1|TRBV27|TRBJ2-2|15|few
CASSFGQGYTGELFF
TGTGCCAGCAGTTTTGGACAGGGGTACACCGGGGAGCTGTTTTTT
>NA|TRBV30|TRBJ2-3|15|many
CAWSRGPRRADTQYF
TGTGCCTGGAGTAGGGGACCCCGGCGGGCAGATACGCAGTATTTT